This section outlines one T cell receptor (beta chain) sequence together with its context. This sample was included in a study of T cell changes during pregnancy in multiple sclerosis. Germline lookup yields CDR1 MNHNS and CDR2 SASEGT. CDR3 length: 15 residues. Germline trimming cut 4 bases from V and 7 bases from J; bases unmatched to any gene: 7. TCRdb keeps only in-frame clones here, not all; method: immunoSEQ multiplex PCR. The table shows some 70,000 clones, with more than 80% occurring only once. Material: peripheral blood, obtained in the second trimester of pregnancy. This clonotype originated in a female donor in good health, enrolled as a control in a pregnancy study. This rearrangement joins TRBV6-1 to TRBJ1-5; 10 positions match TRBD1. This CDR3 reads CASSVGGQGKQPQHF. The CDR3 region has the DNA TGTGCCAGCAGTGTCGGGGGACAGGGGAAACAGCCCCAGCATTTT.